This T cell receptor beta chain originates from a study of blood T cell repertoires in COVID-19. Assay used: immunoSEQ multiplex PCR; TCRdb lists only in-frame clones, some missing. Among around 180,000 clones listed, approximately 85% were seen once. The CDR3 is made up of 15 amino acids. The germline CDR1 and CDR2 sequences are MNHNS and SASEGT. V was cut by 0 bases and J by 2 bases, with 11 bases left in between. The sequencing sample was made of peripheral blood. V is TRBV6-1 and J is TRBJ2-7, with D tentatively TRBD1 (5 bases). The TCR originated in a human donor with active or convalescent COVID-19. The donor label of this sample is uncertain. DNA for the CDR3: TGTGCCAGCAGTGAAGCCAGGGTCGACCCCTACGAGCAGTACTTC. It translates to CASSEARVDPYEQYF.